These 4 T cell receptor beta chains share one sample of origin, sequenced in a study of T cell clonality in common variable immunodeficiency. The protocol was immunoSEQ multiplex PCR, while the TCRdb copy is restricted to in-frame clones and leaves out a portion. The profile covers 25,000 to 35,000 clones, none occurring a single time. Sequenced input: peripheral blood mononuclear cells. All receptors come from a person between 18 and 70 years old in good health.

This clone came up many times. Sequencing ends 3 residues short of the CDR3 end; the germline J gene provides the rest. The rearrangement uses TRBV10-3 and TRBJ2-4; TRBD1 agrees at 8 bases. Germline CDR1 reads ENHRY; CDR2 reads SYGVKD. V shed 10 bases, J shed 6 bases, and the junction held 8 bases outside the gene matches. The CDR3 spans 13 residues. The part of the CDR3 DNA that was read is TGTGCCAGCTGGACAGGGTCTTCAAACATT. Translation: CASWTGSSNI. The full CDR3 protein is CASWTGSSNIQYF.

Many counts were recorded for this clone. The CDR3 end falls 3 residues outside the read, so it is completed with the germline J gene. The chain combines TRBV7-9 with TRBJ2-7; D call uncertain. The CDR3 consists of 13 residues. Germline CDR1 and CDR2: SEHNR and FQNEAQ (reference sequence). With 5 bases removed from V and 3 bases from J, the gap between germline ends came to 11 bases. CDR3 bases read: TGTGCCAGCAGCCCTCCCTCAGTCTACGAG. Its translation: CASSPPSVYE. The full CDR3 is CASSPPSVYEQYF. The full variable domain, rest sourced from reference TRBV7-9 and TRBJ2-7, is DTGVSQNPRHKITKRGQNVTFRCDPISEHNRLYWYRQTLGQGPEFLTYFQNEAQLEKSRLLSDRFSAERPKGSFSTLEIQRTEQGDSAMYLCASSPPSVYEQYFGPGTRLTVT.

This clone came up many times. The CDR3 end lies 3 residues beyond the end of the read and is filled in from the germline J gene. The V gene is TRBV20-1, the J gene TRBJ1-3, with 8 positions matching TRBD1. This CDR3 has 14 amino acids. Trimming cost V 6 bases and J 3 bases; bases outside gene matches: 7. Per the germline V gene, CDR1 is DFQATT and CDR2 is SNEGSKA (reference sequence). The covered CDR3 bases are TGCAGTGCCGAAAGCACAGGGGGTGGAAACACC. Protein: CSAESTGGGNT. The whole CDR3 protein reads CSAESTGGGNTIYF.

For this clone: The read ends 3 residues shy of where the CDR3 ends; the end is completed using the germline J gene. The chain is built from TRBV18 and TRBJ1-4; D gene ambiguous. CDR1 and CDR2 (germline): KGHSH, LQKENI. The CDR3 covers 15 residues. The CDR3 here is CASSPSPGLNSPLFF. CDR3 DNA (partial): TGTGCCAGCTCACCAAGTCCGGGTCTCAATTCACCA.